These T cell receptor beta chains were read from a single sample in a study of shared clonotypes between healthy human individuals. Generated by immunoSEQ multiplex PCR, the TCRdb table keeps only in-frame clones and is missing some. Counted here are under 150,000 clones, around two thirds occurring once; the ten biggest clones make up roughly 24%. The sequenced sample consisted of memory CD8+ T cells sorted from blood. These receptors were collected from a woman aged 30 to 39 in good health. Both conserved end residues are part of each CDR3. The order of the fields is V gene, clone size, CDR3 length, D gene, J gene, CDR3 protein, CDR3 DNA. The D gene is left open where the match is weak. Only some rows state a clone size, as once, few, many or a class for expanded clones.

V gene: TRBV25-1; clone size: -; CDR3 length: 15; D gene: -; J gene: TRBJ2-5; CDR3 protein: CASSEPGVSQETQYF; CDR3 DNA: TGTGCCAGCAGTGAACCCGGAGTATCGCAAGAGACCCAGTACTTC
V gene: TRBV18; clone size: -; CDR3 length: 13; D gene: -; J gene: TRBJ1-2; CDR3 protein: CASSPEGSYGYTF; CDR3 DNA: TGTGCCAGCTCACCAGAGGGATCCTATGGCTACACCTTC
V gene: TRBV19; clone size: -; CDR3 length: 13; D gene: -; J gene: TRBJ2-1; CDR3 protein: CASSHTAYNEQFF; CDR3 DNA: TGTGCCAGTAGTCATACAGCCTACAATGAGCAGTTCTTC
V gene: TRBV6-4; clone size: -; CDR3 length: 15; D gene: TRBD1; J gene: TRBJ2-2; CDR3 protein: CASSDGTGGSGELFF; CDR3 DNA: TGTGCCAGCAGTGACGGGACAGGGGGCTCCGGGGAGCTGTTTTTT
V gene: TRBV28; clone size: -; CDR3 length: 14; D gene: -; J gene: TRBJ2-7; CDR3 protein: CASSRSRRPYEQYF; CDR3 DNA: TGTGCCAGCAGTCGAAGCAGGCGACCCTACGAGCAGTACTTC
V gene: TRBV7-6; clone size: -; CDR3 length: 13; D gene: TRBD2; J gene: TRBJ2-7; CDR3 protein: CASSQGTSYEQYF; CDR3 DNA: TGTGCCAGCAGCCAAGGGACTAGCTACGAGCAGTACTTC
V gene: TRBV5-6; clone size: -; CDR3 length: 17; D gene: -; J gene: TRBJ1-3; CDR3 protein: CASSLACRGSSGNTIYF; CDR3 DNA: TGTGCCAGCAGCTTGGCTTGTAGGGGAAGCTCTGGAAACACCATATATTTT
V gene: TRBV28; clone size: few; CDR3 length: 14; D gene: -; J gene: TRBJ2-3; CDR3 protein: CASSSSASTDTQYF; CDR3 DNA: TGTGCCAGCTCTTCCTCAGCGTCCACAGATACGCAGTATTTT
V gene: TRBV7-9; clone size: once; CDR3 length: 16; D gene: TRBD1; J gene: TRBJ2-7; CDR3 protein: CASSPPRGQGIYEQYF; CDR3 DNA: TGTGCCAGCAGCCCCCCGCGCGGACAGGGAATCTACGAGCAGTACTTC
V gene: TRBV6-6; clone size: -; CDR3 length: 12; D gene: -; J gene: TRBJ1-2; CDR3 protein: CASSYWWNGYTF; CDR3 DNA: TGTGCCAGCAGTTACTGGTGGAATGGCTACACCTTC
V gene: TRBV13; clone size: -; CDR3 length: 15; D gene: -; J gene: TRBJ2-7; CDR3 protein: CASSLEGSSSYEQYF; CDR3 DNA: TGTGCCAGCAGCTTAGAAGGGTCGAGCTCCTACGAGCAGTACTTC
V gene: TRBV29-1; clone size: -; CDR3 length: 12; D gene: -; J gene: TRBJ2-7; CDR3 protein: CSVVRDTYEQYF; CDR3 DNA: TGCAGCGTTGTTAGGGATACCTACGAGCAGTACTTC
V gene: TRBV11-2; clone size: -; CDR3 length: 16; D gene: -; J gene: TRBJ1-1; CDR3 protein: CASSLAPRGRNTEAFF; CDR3 DNA: TGTGCCAGCAGCTTAGCCCCACGGGGCCGGAACACTGAAGCTTTCTTT
V gene: TRBV28; clone size: -; CDR3 length: 14; D gene: -; J gene: TRBJ2-7; CDR3 protein: CASTRTPLDYEQYF; CDR3 DNA: TGTGCCAGCACCAGAACCCCCCTGGACTACGAGCAGTACTTC
V gene: TRBV11-2; clone size: -; CDR3 length: 17; D gene: -; J gene: TRBJ2-7; CDR3 protein: CASSLDLLGSSDYEQYF; CDR3 DNA: TGTGCCAGCAGCTTAGACCTCCTTGGATCTAGCGACTACGAGCAGTACTTC
V gene: TRBV4-1; clone size: -; CDR3 length: 15; D gene: -; J gene: TRBJ1-1; CDR3 protein: CASSQRVTGNTEAFF; CDR3 DNA: TGCGCCAGCAGCCAAAGGGTAACGGGAAACACTGAAGCTTTCTTT
V gene: TRBV19; clone size: few; CDR3 length: 18; D gene: TRBD1; J gene: TRBJ1-5; CDR3 protein: CASSIPGGTGGSHQPQHF; CDR3 DNA: TGTGCCAGTAGTATCCCGGGTGGGACAGGGGGTAGTCATCAGCCCCAGCATTTT
V gene: TRBV28; clone size: -; CDR3 length: 16; D gene: TRBD1; J gene: TRBJ1-3; CDR3 protein: CASSFPGTGYENTIYF; CDR3 DNA: TGTGCCAGCAGTTTTCCCGGGACAGGGTACGAAAACACCATATATTTT
V gene: TRBV30; clone size: few; CDR3 length: 11; D gene: -; J gene: TRBJ2-5; CDR3 protein: CAWSWRETQYF; CDR3 DNA: TGTGCCTGGAGTTGGCGTGAGACCCAGTACTTC
V gene: TRBV25-1; clone size: -; CDR3 length: 13; D gene: -; J gene: TRBJ1-1; CDR3 protein: CASSDAGPTEAFF; CDR3 DNA: TGTGCCAGCAGTGATGCGGGCCCCACTGAAGCTTTCTTT
V gene: TRBV6-4; clone size: many; CDR3 length: 17; D gene: -; J gene: TRBJ2-6; CDR3 protein: CASSNRGGGSGANVLTF; CDR3 DNA: TGTGCCAGCAGCAACCGGGGTGGAGGTTCTGGGGCCAACGTCCTGACTTTC
V gene: TRBV7-6; clone size: -; CDR3 length: 15; D gene: -; J gene: TRBJ1-1; CDR3 protein: CASSLEAGMNTEAFF; CDR3 DNA: TGTGCCAGCAGCTTAGAGGCGGGGATGAACACTGAAGCTTTCTTT